Below are 28 T cell receptor beta chains sequenced from a single sample in a study of PD-L1 blockade in urothelial cancer. Time point defined: peripheral blood 6 weeks after treatment start. Sequencing used immunoSEQ multiplex PCR; TCRdb keeps in-frame clones, though not all of them. Altogether about 43,000 clones are present, 80% to 90% being singletons, with the ten largest covering more than 13%. The specimen comprised PBMCs, sampled around atezolizumab (anti-PD-L1) treatment. All receptors derive from a man aged 60 to 69 with urothelial cancer.

V and J are TRBV10-3 and TRBJ1-4; D not certain. The CDR3 is 14 residues long. The V and J ends lost 0 bases and 10 bases respectively, with 12 bases between them. The germline CDR1 and CDR2 sequences are ENHRY and SYGVKD. The CDR3 coding sequence is TGTGCCATCAGTGAGTCAAAGGGAGTGGGAAAACTGTTTTTT. This encodes CAISESKGVGKLFF.

V and J are TRBV6-1 and TRBJ2-5, with 13 nucleotides matching TRBD2. This CDR3 comprises 15 residues. V was clipped by 7 bases and J by 2 bases; unmatched bases: 4. CDR1 and CDR2 from the germline V gene are MNHNS and SASEGT. The CDR3 bases are TGTGCCAGCACCCAACTAGCGGGGGGGCAAGAGACCCAGTACTTC. Its protein is CASTQLAGGQETQYF.

The gene calls are TRBV5-1 and TRBJ2-3; maybe TRBD1 (6 bases). Germline V CDR1 and CDR2: SGHRS, YFSETQ. V was cut by 3 bases and J by 5 bases, with 16 bases left in between. The CDR3 is 15 amino acids. CDR3 sequence: CASSSQGGLKDTQYF. CDR3 DNA sequence: TGCGCCAGCAGCTCACAGGGTGGATTAAAAGATACGCAGTATTTT.

This chain uses TRBV5-4 with TRBJ1-2, with D maybe TRBD1 (6 bases). Germline V lookup: CDR1 SGHNT, CDR2 YYREEE (reference sequence). This CDR3 region has 13 residues. V lost 0 bases and J lost 6, with 9 bases in between. DNA for the CDR3: TGTGCCAGCAGCTTGGACAGGGTGGATGGCTACACCTTC. This codes for CASSLDRVDGYTF.

The rearrangement uses TRBV27 and TRBJ1-5; maybe TRBD1 (5 bases). The V and J ends lost 5 bases and 6 bases respectively, with 14 bases between them. CDR1 MNHEY and CDR2 SMNVEV come from the germline V gene (reference sequence). The CDR3 is made up of 14 amino acids. CDR3: CASSQQGLRQPQHF. In DNA form, the CDR3 reads TGTGCCAGCAGTCAGCAGGGTCTCCGTCAGCCCCAGCATTTT.

The chain employs TRBV30 and TRBJ1-1; TRBD1 might be the D (5 bases). V was clipped by 2 bases and J by 1 base, with 8 bases between them. In germline, CDR1 is GTSNPN, CDR2 SVGIG (reference sequence). CDR3 length equals 13 residues. CDR3 loop: CAWSPDRNTEAFF. The CDR3 DNA follows: TGTGCCTGGAGTCCTGACAGGAACACTGAAGCTTTCTTT.

The V gene is TRBV27, the J gene TRBJ2-5; 7 nucleotides agree with TRBD2. Losses at the gene ends were 6 bases for V and 0 bases for J; bases not matched to a gene: 13. Germline V lookup: CDR1 MNHEY, CDR2 SMNVEV (reference sequence). The CDR3 runs to 17 residues. The CDR3 DNA reads TGTGCCAGCAGACCCCTTCCCCGGGGGGTCGACCAAGAGACCCAGTACTTC. The encoded protein is CASRPLPRGVDQETQYF.

The chain couples TRBV5-1 to TRBJ2-7; maybe TRBD1 (5 bases). The V gene lost 0 bases and the J gene lost 4 bases, with 14 bases spanning the gap. The CDR3 length is 15 residues. The V gene's germline CDR1 is SGHRS and CDR2 YFSETQ. The CDR3 region is CASSLARGASYEQYF. The CDR3 bases are TGCGCCAGCAGCTTGGCAAGGGGCGCATCATACGAGCAGTACTTC.

The V gene is TRBV6-1, the J gene TRBJ2-7; 7 bases are a match to TRBD1. The CDR3 has 15 amino acids. V lost 1 base, J lost 2 bases, and 5 bases stayed unmatched. Germline V lookup: CDR1 MNHNS, CDR2 SASEGT. CDR3 protein: CASSEGQGSPYEQYF. CDR3 DNA sequence: TGTGCCAGCAGTGAAGGACAGGGATCCCCCTACGAGCAGTACTTC.

The chain couples TRBV18 to TRBJ1-6; 8 positions match TRBD1. Losses at the gene ends were 5 bases for V and 8 bases for J; bases not matched to a gene: 8. The CDR3 spans 15 residues. The germline V gene encodes CDR1 KGHSH and CDR2 LQKENI. The CDR3 protein is CASSSGQGVHSPLHF. In DNA form, the CDR3 reads TGTGCCAGCTCATCCGGACAGGGAGTGCATTCACCCCTCCACTTT.

The chain uses TRBV6-5 and TRBJ1-1; 9 bases agree with TRBD1. The trim removed 6 bases at V and 5 bases at J, leaving 4 bases unmatched. CDR1 is MNHEY and CDR2 is SVGAGI in the germline V gene. This CDR3 comprises 13 residues. The CDR3 sequence is CASSDRGRTEAFF. The CDR3 DNA reads as TGTGCCAGCAGCGACAGGGGGAGAACTGAAGCTTTCTTT.

V usage is TRBV6-1 and J usage is TRBJ1-1, with 10 bases lining up with TRBD1. The germline V gene has CDR1 MNHNS and CDR2 SASEGT. The CDR3 has 14 residues. V gave up 5 bases and J gave up 6 bases; unmatched junction bases: 6. The CDR3 nucleotides are TGTGCCAGCAGTCAATTAGGACAGGGGGCTGAAGCTTTCTTT. Translation gives CASSQLGQGAEAFF.

The chain is built from TRBV4-1 and TRBJ2-7; TRBD1 agrees at 7 bases. This CDR3 contains 14 residues. Trimming removed 4 bases from V and 4 bases from J; junction bases left unmatched: 7. From germline, CDR1 is MGHRA and CDR2 YSYEKL. CDR3 sequence reads: CASSLPGQKYEQYF. In nucleotides, the CDR3 is TGCGCCAGCAGCCTGCCGGGACAGAAGTACGAGCAGTACTTC.

The chain joins TRBV9 to TRBJ2-1; D not resolved. The CDR3 extends over 14 amino acids. With 4 bases removed from V and 7 bases from J, the gap between germline ends came to 15 bases. Germline CDR1 and CDR2: SGDLS and YYNGEE. Here the CDR3 DNA reads TGTGCCAGCAGCCCCCGGGTCCAAAGGAATGAGCAGTTCTTC. Its protein product is CASSPRVQRNEQFF.

This sequence joins TRBV5-6 and TRBJ1-1; possibly TRBD1 for D (6 bases). Germline V gene sequence: CDR1 SGHDT, CDR2 YYEEEE. V shed 2 bases and J shed 2 bases, with 16 bases lying between them. The CDR3 sequence is 16 residues long. The CDR3 loop is CASSFDLWGGNTEAFF. The DNA of the CDR3 is TGTGCCAGCAGCTTTGACTTATGGGGGGGCAACACTGAAGCTTTCTTT. Full variable domain (missing parts from reference TRBV5-6 and TRBJ1-1): DAGVTQSPTHLIKTRGQQVTLRCSPKSGHDTVSWYQQALGQGPQFIFQYYEEEERQRGNFPDRFSGHQFPNYSSELNVNALLLGDSALYLCASSFDLWGGNTEAFFGQGTRLTVV.

The chain has TRBV11-2 and TRBJ2-3; D gene unclear. There are 14 residues in the CDR3. V lost 0 bases and J lost 0, with 4 bases in between. The V gene's germline CDR1 is SGHAT and CDR2 FQNNGV. CDR3 sequence reads: CASSLDRSTDTQYF. CDR3 sequence (DNA): TGTGCCAGCAGCTTAGACAGGAGCACAGATACGCAGTATTTT.

The CDR3, as DNA: TGTGCCAGCAGTGAGGGCGTGGTGCTCGGCTATGGCTACACCTTC. Translation: CASSEGVVLGYGYTF. This rearrangement joins TRBV2 to TRBJ1-2; no clear D gene. The V and J ends lost 3 bases and 4 bases respectively, with 15 bases between them. CDR3 length: 15 amino acids. Germline V gives CDR1 SNHLY, CDR2 FYNNEI.

This clone has just a few counts. Here the CDR3 reads CASSQAGGTGTDTQYF. DNA of the CDR3: TGCGCCAGCAGCCAGGCGGGGGGCACAGGCACAGATACGCAGTATTTT. The chain combines TRBV4-1 with TRBJ2-3; TRBD2 matches at 8 bases. CDR1 MGHRA and CDR2 YSYEKL come from the germline V gene. The CDR3 runs to 16 residues. The V segment lost 3 bases and the J segment 1 base; nucleotides outside the gene matches: 6.

This clone was seen once. This chain links TRBV9 with TRBJ2-7; 8 bases match TRBD2. The CDR3 runs to 16 residues. The germline V gene encodes CDR1 SGDLS and CDR2 YYNGEE. V trimming: 1 base; J trimming: 4 bases; junction bases outside the gene matches: 10. CDR3 bases: TGTGCCAGCAGCGTACTTGATAGCGGGGATTTTTACGAGCAGTACTTC. Amino acid sequence: CASSVLDSGDFYEQYF.

This clone appeared a single time. This chain links TRBV5-4 with TRBJ2-5; D perhaps matches TRBD2 (6 bases). Trimming removed 9 bases at V and 4 bases at J, with 16 bases between. The germline V gene has CDR1 SGHNT and CDR2 YYREEE (reference sequence). There are 13 residues in the CDR3. The CDR3 sequence: CATETSTRETQYF. The CDR3 nucleotides read TGTGCCACCGAAACTAGCACCAGAGAGACCCAGTACTTC.

For this clone: This CDR3 is missing its conserved last phenylalanine or tryptophan, likely due to a read error. The limits of the CDR3 on the DNA are not certain, so only TCRdb's listed CDR3 is given. This chain joins TRBV4-1 and TRBJ1-2. The CDR3 comprises 12 residues, both ends counted. Germline V gene lookup returns CDR1 MGHRA and CDR2 YSYEKL. The CDR3 loop is CASSQAGAGLTV.

The chain couples TRBV13 to TRBJ2-5; 8 bases agree with TRBD1. The CDR3 length is 15 residues. V shed 1 base, J shed 7 bases, and the junction held 8 bases outside the gene matches. CDR1 and CDR2 (germline): PRHDT, FYEKMQ (reference sequence). The CDR3 here is CASSLEAGGVRTQYF. The CDR3 bases are TGTGCCAGCAGCTTAGAGGCAGGGGGCGTGAGGACCCAGTACTTC.

The V gene is TRBV27, the J gene TRBJ2-6; TRBD1 might be the D (6 bases). The V gene lost 5 bases and the J gene lost 0 bases, with 17 bases spanning the gap. From germline, CDR1 is MNHEY and CDR2 SMNVEV (reference sequence). The CDR3 contains 18 residues. The CDR3 spells CASSPQGPDSSGANVLTF. The DNA of the CDR3 is TGTGCCAGCAGTCCCCAGGGGCCCGATAGCTCTGGGGCCAACGTCCTGACTTTC.

V and J are TRBV5-4 and TRBJ2-1; TRBD2 aligns across 7 bases. CDR1 and CDR2 from the germline V gene are SGHNT and YYREEE (reference sequence). This CDR3 spans 14 amino acids. V was pared by 4 bases and J by 4 bases, with 5 bases of the junction left unmatched. The CDR3 region is CASSRGDRYNEQFF. The CDR3 region has the DNA TGTGCCAGCAGCCGGGGGGACCGGTACAATGAGCAGTTCTTC.

The chain is built from TRBV5-4 and TRBJ1-2, with a possible D match to TRBD1 (6 bases). Germline assignment: CDR1 SGHNT and CDR2 YYREEE (reference sequence). Deletions cut 2 bases from V and 3 bases from J, with 8 bases between. There are 13 residues in the CDR3. The CDR3 bases are TGTGCCAGCAGCTTCGCAGGGGACTATGGCTACACCTTC. Translation: CASSFAGDYGYTF.

The V and J genes are TRBV7-3 and TRBJ1-1, with D perhaps TRBD1 (5 bases). CDR1 is SGHTA, CDR2 FQGTGA, per germline. There are 16 residues in the CDR3. V lost 0 bases and J 5 bases, leaving 16 bases between the germline ends. The CDR3 loop is CASSLTGTAVKTEAFF. As DNA, the CDR3 is TGTGCCAGCAGCTTAACAGGGACTGCGGTTAAGACTGAAGCTTTCTTT.

The chain carries TRBV6-6 and TRBJ1-5, with TRBD1 as a possible D gene (5 bases). The CDR3 contains 15 residues. With 2 bases removed from V and 0 bases from J, the gap between germline ends came to 8 bases. The germline V gene has CDR1 MNHNY and CDR2 SVGAGI (reference sequence). Written as DNA, the CDR3 is TGTGCCAGCAGTTACGCGGGGGATAGCAATCAGCCCCAGCATTTT. This encodes CASSYAGDSNQPQHF.

This chain connects TRBV2 to TRBJ2-1; D possibly corresponds to TRBD2 (6 bases). The V and J ends lost 5 bases and 5 bases respectively, with 16 bases between them. CDR1 is SNHLY, CDR2 FYNNEI, per germline. This CDR3 comprises 15 residues. The CDR3 loop reads CASSPGTLRDNEQFF. The CDR3 nucleotides read TGTGCCAGCAGTCCCGGGACTTTACGTGACAATGAGCAGTTCTTC.